This T cell receptor (beta chain) was recovered during a study of cytomegalovirus exposure and HLA in healthy donors. Unmatched junction bases numbered 8, after V lost 0 bases and J lost 2 bases. Germline CDR1 and CDR2: SGDLS and YYNGEE. The CDR3 spans 17 residues. Study results and caveats: The presence/absence work took it that sequencing depth was about the same across donors. In an earlier analysis, productive rearrangement rates for most beta V segments clustered near 87% or 30%.

This PCR relied on a set of 60 Vbeta primers and 13 Jbeta primers. Profiling relied on immunoSEQ multiplex PCR, and the TCRdb table lists in-frame clones only, not all of them. The sample shows about 70,000 clones, 86% of them seen only once. With respect to this clone: As yet, its antigen is unknown.

The V gene is TRBV9, the J gene TRBJ2-1; 7 bases fit TRBD2. The TCR originated in a woman aged 25 to 39 in good health and CMV-seronegative. Sequencing was carried out using PBMCs. CDR3 bases: TGTGCCAGCAGCGTAGGGATTACGGGAGGCCCCTACAATGAGCAGTTCTTC. Protein sequence: CASSVGITGGPYNEQFF.